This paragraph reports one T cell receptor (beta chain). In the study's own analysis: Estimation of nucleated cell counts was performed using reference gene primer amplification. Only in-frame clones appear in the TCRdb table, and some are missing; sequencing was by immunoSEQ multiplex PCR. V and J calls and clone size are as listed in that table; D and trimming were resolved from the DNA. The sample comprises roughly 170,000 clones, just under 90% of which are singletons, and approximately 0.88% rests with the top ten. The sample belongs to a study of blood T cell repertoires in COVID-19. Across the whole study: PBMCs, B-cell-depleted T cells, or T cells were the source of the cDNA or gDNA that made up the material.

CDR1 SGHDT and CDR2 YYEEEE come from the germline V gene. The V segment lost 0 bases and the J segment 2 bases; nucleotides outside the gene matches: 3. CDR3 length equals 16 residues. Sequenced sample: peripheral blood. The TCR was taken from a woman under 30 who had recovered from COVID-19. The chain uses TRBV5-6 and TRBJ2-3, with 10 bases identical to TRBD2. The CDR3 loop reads CASSLALAGATDTQYF. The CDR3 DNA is TGTGCCAGCAGCTTGGCCCTAGCGGGAGCCACAGATACGCAGTATTTT.